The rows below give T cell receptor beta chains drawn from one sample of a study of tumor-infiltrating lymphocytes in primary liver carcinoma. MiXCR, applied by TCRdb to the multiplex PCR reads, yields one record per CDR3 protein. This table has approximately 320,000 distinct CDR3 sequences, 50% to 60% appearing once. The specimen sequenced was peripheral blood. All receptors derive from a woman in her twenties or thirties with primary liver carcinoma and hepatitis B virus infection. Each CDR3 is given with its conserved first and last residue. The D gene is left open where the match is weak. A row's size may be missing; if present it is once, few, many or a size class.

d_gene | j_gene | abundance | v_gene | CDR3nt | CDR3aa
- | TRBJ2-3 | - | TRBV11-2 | TGTGTCAGCAGCTTAGTTCCAGAGGGGGACACAGATACGCAGTATTTT | CVSSLVPEGDTDTQYF
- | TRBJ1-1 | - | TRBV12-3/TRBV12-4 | TGTGCCAGCAGTTCAAGGGGGGGGAACACTGAAGCTTTCTTT | CASSSRGGNTEAFF
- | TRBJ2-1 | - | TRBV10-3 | TGTGCCATCAGTGAGTCCAAAGCCCCACTGTCGTCGATTTCCTACAATGAGCAGTTCTTC | CAISESKAPLSSISYNEQFF
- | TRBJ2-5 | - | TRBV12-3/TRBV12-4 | TGTGCCAGCAGCCGGAACAAAGGGACCCAGTACTTC | CASSRNKGTQYF
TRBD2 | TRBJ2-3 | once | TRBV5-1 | TGCACCAGCAGCTTGCCGTTACCGGGAGGGTATGGCACAGATACGCAGTATTTT | CTSSLPLPGGYGTDTQYF
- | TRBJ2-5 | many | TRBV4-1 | TGCGCCAGCAGCCCGGAGGGACAGTTTGCAGAGACCCAGTACTTC | CASSPEGQFAETQYF
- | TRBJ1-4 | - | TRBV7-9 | TGTGCCAGCAGCCCGCCGCAGGCTAGAAAACTGTTTTTT | CASSPPQARKLFF
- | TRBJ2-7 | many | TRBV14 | TGTGCCAGCAGCCTTCGGAGCTCGGGGCCCTACGAGCAGTACTTC | CASSLRSSGPYEQYF
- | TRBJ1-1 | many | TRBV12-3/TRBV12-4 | TGTGCCAGCAGACCTGCATCAATGAACACTGAAGCTTTCTTT | CASRPASMNTEAFF
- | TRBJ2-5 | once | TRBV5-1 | TGCGCCAGCAGCCCATTGTGGGTCGGGGGAGAGACCCAGTACTTC | CASSPLWVGGETQYF
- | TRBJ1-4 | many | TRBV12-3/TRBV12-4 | TGTGCCAGCAGGAGCCGGGGAGGTAGTGAAAAACTGTTTTTT | CASRSRGGSEKLFF
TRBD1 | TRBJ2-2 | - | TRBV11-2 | TGTGCCAACAGCTTAGCTGGGTTTCGGGGACAGGGGCCCACCGGGGAGCTGTTTTTT | CANSLAGFRGQGPTGELFF
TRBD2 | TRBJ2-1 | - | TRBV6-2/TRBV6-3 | TGTGCCTGCAGCCCGACTAGCGGGATCAATGAACAGTTCTTC | CACSPTSGINEQFF